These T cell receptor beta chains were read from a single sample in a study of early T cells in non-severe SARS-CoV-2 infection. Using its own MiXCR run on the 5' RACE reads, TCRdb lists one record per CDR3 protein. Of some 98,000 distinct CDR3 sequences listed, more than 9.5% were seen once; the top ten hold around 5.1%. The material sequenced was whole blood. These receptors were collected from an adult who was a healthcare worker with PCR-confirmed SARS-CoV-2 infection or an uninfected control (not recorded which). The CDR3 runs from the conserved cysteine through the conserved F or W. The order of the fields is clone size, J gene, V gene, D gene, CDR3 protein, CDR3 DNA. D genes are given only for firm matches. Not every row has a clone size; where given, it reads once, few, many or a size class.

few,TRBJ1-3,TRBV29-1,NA,CSVAGNGNTIYF,TGCAGCGTTGCAGGGAACGGAAACACCATATATTTT
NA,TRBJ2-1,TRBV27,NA,CASSLLWGYNEQFF,TGTGCCAGCAGTTTATTGTGGGGGTACAATGAGCAGTTCTTC
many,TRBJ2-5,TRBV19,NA,CASSSVQSQKTQYF,TGTGCCAGTAGTAGTGTACAGTCCCAAAAGACCCAGTACTTC
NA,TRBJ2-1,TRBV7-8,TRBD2,CASSYSGTRVVYEQFF,TGTGCCAGCAGCTACTCCGGGACTAGGGTTGTCTATGAGCAGTTCTTC
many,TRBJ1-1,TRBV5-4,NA,CASRKKGGGPGAFF,TGTGCCAGCCGAAAGAAAGGCGGGGGCCCTGGGGCTTTCTTT
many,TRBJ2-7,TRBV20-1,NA,CSASAPTSRDGNYEQYF,TGCAGTGCTAGTGCGCCTACCTCCCGGGACGGTAACTACGAGCAGTACTTC
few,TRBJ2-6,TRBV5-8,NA,CASSLDTLGANVLTF,TGTGCCAGCAGCCTGGACACATTGGGGGCCAACGTCCTGACTTTC
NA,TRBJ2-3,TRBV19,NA,CASSIRRAVSTDTQYF,TGTGCCAGTAGTATAAGGCGGGCGGTTAGCACAGATACGCAGTATTTT
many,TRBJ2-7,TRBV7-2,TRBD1,CASSLGDRSRPSSYEQYF,TGTGCCAGCAGCTTGGGGGACAGGTCCCGGCCTTCCTCCTACGAGCAGTACTTC
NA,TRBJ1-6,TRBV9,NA,CASSLNRGPQGSPLHF,TGTGCCAGCAGTCTCAATCGAGGGCCTCAGGGGTCACCCCTCCACTTT
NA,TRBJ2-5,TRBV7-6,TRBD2,CASSYIGGMVETQYF,TGTGCCAGCAGCTATATCGGGGGGATGGTAGAGACCCAGTACTTC
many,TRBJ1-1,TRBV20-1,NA,CSAPLRGRNTEAFF,TGCAGTGCTCCCCTGAGAGGCCGGAACACTGAAGCTTTCTTT
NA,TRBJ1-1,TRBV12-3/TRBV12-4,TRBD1,CASTDRGTEAFF,TGTGCCAGCACCGACAGGGGCACTGAAGCTTTCTTT
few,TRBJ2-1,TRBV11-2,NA,CASSLMGNWNEQFF,TGTGCCAGCAGCTTAATGGGGAATTGGAATGAGCAGTTCTTC
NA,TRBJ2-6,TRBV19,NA,CASRAGISGANVLTF,TGTGCCAGTAGAGCAGGGATCTCTGGGGCCAACGTCCTGACTTTC
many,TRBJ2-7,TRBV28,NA,CASRSPTGGTYEQYF,TGTGCCAGCAGAAGCCCGACAGGAGGCACCTACGAGCAGTACTTC
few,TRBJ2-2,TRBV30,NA,CAWIGNGWSGELFF,TGTGCCTGGATCGGAAATGGATGGTCCGGGGAGCTGTTTTTT
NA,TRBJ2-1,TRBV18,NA,CASSPPLGEYEQFF,TGTGCCAGCTCACCACCGTTGGGAGAATACGAGCAGTTCTTC
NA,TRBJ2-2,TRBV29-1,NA,CSVHLTHTGELFF,TGCAGCGTTCACCTGACCCACACCGGGGAGCTGTTTTTT
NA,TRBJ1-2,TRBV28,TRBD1,CASSRDRGLSTF,TGTGCCAGCAGCCGGGACAGGGGGCTCTCCACCTTC
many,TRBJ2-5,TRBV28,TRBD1,CASSLENRGKETQYF,TGTGCCAGCAGTTTGGAAAACAGGGGTAAAGAGACCCAGTACTTC
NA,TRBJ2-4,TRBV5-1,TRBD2,CASSQRERTNIQYF,TGCGCCAGCAGCCAGCGGGAGAGGACGAACATTCAGTACTTC
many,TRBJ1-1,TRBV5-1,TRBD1,CASSSPGQGLGTEAFF,TGCGCCAGCAGCTCCCCGGGACAGGGGTTGGGCACTGAAGCTTTCTTT
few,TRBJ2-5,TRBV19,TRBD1,CASGTGRETQYF,TGTGCCAGCGGGACAGGGAGGGAGACCCAGTACTTC
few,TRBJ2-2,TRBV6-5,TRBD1,CASRRDRDTGELFF,TGTGCCAGCAGGAGGGACAGGGACACCGGGGAGCTGTTTTTT
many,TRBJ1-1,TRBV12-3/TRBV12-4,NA,CASSSWSRWSTEAFF,TGTGCCAGCAGTTCATGGAGTAGGTGGAGCACTGAAGCTTTCTTT
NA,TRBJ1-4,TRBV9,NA,CASSVGVGEKLFF,TGTGCCAGCAGCGTAGGGGTCGGCGAAAAACTGTTTTTT
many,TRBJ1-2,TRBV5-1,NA,CASSLGPSSAMGGYTF,TGCGCCAGCAGCTTGGGACCCTCCAGCGCCATGGGAGGCTACACCTTC
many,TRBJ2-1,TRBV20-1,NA,CSASARSLLAHEQFF,TGCAGTGCTAGTGCGCGCAGTCTTCTAGCGCATGAGCAGTTCTTC
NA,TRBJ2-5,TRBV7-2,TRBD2,CATWPGGTETQYF,TGTGCCACTTGGCCGGGGGGAACAGAGACCCAGTACTTC
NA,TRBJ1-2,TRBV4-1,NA,CASSQPQKGYTF,TGCGCCAGCAGCCAGCCACAGAAGGGCTACACCTTC
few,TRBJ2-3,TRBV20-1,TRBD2,CSAYRAGGDTQYF,TGCAGTGCTTATCGGGCGGGGGGAGATACGCAGTATTTT
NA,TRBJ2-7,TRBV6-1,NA,CAARGTASYEQYF,TGTGCCGCCCGGGGGACAGCCTCCTACGAGCAGTACTTC
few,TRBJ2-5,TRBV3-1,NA,CASSQIQADQETQYF,TGTGCCAGCAGCCAAATACAGGCAGACCAAGAGACCCAGTACTTC
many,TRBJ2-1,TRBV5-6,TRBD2,CASSRGLAGYNEQFF,TGTGCCAGCAGTCGGGGACTAGCGGGTTACAATGAGCAGTTCTTC
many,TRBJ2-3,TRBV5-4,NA,CATQRRGGTDTQYF,TGTGCCACCCAGCGTAGAGGTGGCACAGATACGCAGTATTTT
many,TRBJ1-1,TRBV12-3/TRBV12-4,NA,CASSAVGLGAEAFF,TGTGCCAGCAGTGCGGTGGGGCTGGGGGCTGAAGCTTTCTTT
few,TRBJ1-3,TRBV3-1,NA,CASSLGRPSGNTIYF,TGTGCCAGCAGCCTAGGACGCCCTTCTGGAAACACCATATATTTT
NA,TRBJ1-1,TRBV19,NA,CASTLGGARSTEAFF,TGTGCCAGTACCCTGGGCGGGGCCCGGAGCACTGAAGCTTTCTTT